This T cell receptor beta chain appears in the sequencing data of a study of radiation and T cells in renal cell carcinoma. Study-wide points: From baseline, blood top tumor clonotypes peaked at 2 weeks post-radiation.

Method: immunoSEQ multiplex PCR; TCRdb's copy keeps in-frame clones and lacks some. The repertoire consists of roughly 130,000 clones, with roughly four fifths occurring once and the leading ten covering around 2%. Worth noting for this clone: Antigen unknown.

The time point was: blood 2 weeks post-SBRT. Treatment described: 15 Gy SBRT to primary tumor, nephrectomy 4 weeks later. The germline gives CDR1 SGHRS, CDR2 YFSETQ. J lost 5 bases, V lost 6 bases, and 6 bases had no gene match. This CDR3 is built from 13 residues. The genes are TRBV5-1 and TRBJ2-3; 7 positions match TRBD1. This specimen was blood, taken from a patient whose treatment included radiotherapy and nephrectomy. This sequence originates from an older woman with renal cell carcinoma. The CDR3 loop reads CASNRGAEDTQYF. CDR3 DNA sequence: TGCGCCAGCAACAGGGGAGCGGAAGATACGCAGTATTTT.